This T cell receptor (beta chain) was retrieved from a study of CD8 T cells in Susac syndrome. Trimming removed 8 bases at V and 7 bases at J, with 16 bases between. The CDR3 totals 13 residues. Germline V gives CDR1 MGHDK, CDR2 SYGVNS. Random hexamers were used to reverse transcribe about 0.5 to 1 ug of RNA. TCRdb recomputed calls from the immunoSEQ multiplex PCR reads with MiXCR, one row per CDR3 protein. The table records roughly 130,000 distinct CDR3 sequences, around 94% of them present only once. The specimen sequenced was CD8+ T cells from PBMCs. V and J are TRBV25-1 and TRBJ2-3; maybe TRBD2 (6 bases). The sequence was collected from a human donor with Susac syndrome. CDR3 residues: CASGDCIGYTQYF. Written as DNA, the CDR3 is TGTGCCAGCGGGGACTGCATTGGTTATACGCAGTATTTT. The whole variable domain, remainder taken from reference TRBV25-1 and TRBJ2-3, is EADIYQTPRYLVIGTGKKITLECSQTMGHDKMYWYQQDPGMELHLIHYSYGVNSTEKGDLSSESTVSRIRTEHFPLTLESARPSHTSQYLCASGDCIGYTQYFGPGTRLTVL.